This T cell receptor beta chain emerged from a study of CD4 T cells in relation to SARS-CoV-2 and coronaviruses. Whole-study context: ViraFEST: approximately eleven-day antigen culture of PBMCs, then TCR beta CDR3 sequencing.

J lost 4 bases, V lost 8 bases, and 9 bases had no gene match. Per the germline V gene, CDR1 is SQVTM and CDR2 is ANQGSEA. The CDR3 is 14 residues long. This clone was observed a single time. What it binds is unknown. Before the COVID-19 pandemic, during about 2010-2018, CD4+ T cells were taken from unexposed donors. CD4+ T cells were isolated from the cells after around 9 days of culture. As cell numbers allowed, unexposed-donor CD4+ T cells faced SARS-CoV-2 S/N and four cold-coronavirus spikes. Each well had 2 million to 2.5 million PBMCs in roughly 5% human AB serum with IL-2. Half the medium was replaced with IL-2 medium on days 3 and 7. Clones were sequenced by immunoSEQ multiplex PCR, and TCRdb holds only the in-frame ones, with some missing. The sample has about 27,000 clones, just under 75% seen once.

This clonotype originated in a human donor in good health. The chain joins TRBV29-1 to TRBJ2-3; TRBD1 aligns across 10 bases. Sequenced sample: CD4+ T cells from PBMCs, cultured in vitro. The CDR3 DNA sequence: TGCAGCATAGCTGGGGACAGGGGATCAGATACGCAGTATTTT. Its protein is CSIAGDRGSDTQYF.